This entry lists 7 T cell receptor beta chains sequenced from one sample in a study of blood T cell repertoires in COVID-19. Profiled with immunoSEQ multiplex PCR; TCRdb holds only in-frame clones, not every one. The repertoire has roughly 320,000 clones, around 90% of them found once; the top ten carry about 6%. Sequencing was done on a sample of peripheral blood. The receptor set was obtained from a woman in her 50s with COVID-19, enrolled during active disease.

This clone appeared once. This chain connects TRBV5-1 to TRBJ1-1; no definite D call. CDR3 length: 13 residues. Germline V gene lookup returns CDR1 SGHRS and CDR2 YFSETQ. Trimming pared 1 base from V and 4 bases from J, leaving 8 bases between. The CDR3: CASSLFMSTEAFF. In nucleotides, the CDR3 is TGCGCCAGCAGCTTGTTTATGAGCACTGAAGCTTTCTTT. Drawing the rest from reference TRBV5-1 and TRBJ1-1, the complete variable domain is KAGVTQTPRYLIKTRGQQVTLSCSPISGHRSVSWYQQTPGQGLQFLFEYFSETQRNKGNFPGRFSGRQFSNSRSEMNVSTLELGDSALYLCASSLFMSTEAFFGQGTRLTVV.

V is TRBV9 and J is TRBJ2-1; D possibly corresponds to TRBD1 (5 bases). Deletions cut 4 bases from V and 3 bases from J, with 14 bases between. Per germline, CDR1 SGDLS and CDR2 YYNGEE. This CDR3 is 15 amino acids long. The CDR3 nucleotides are TGTGCCAGCAGCTTACAGGTGGGCGTCTACAATGAGCAGTTCTTC. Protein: CASSLQVGVYNEQFF.

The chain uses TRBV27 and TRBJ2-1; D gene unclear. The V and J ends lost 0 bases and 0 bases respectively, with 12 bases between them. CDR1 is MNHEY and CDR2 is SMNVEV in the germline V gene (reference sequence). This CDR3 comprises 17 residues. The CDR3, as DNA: TGTGCCAGCAGTTTATCGCCACGTCGCGTCTCCTACAATGAGCAGTTCTTC. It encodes CASSLSPRRVSYNEQFF.

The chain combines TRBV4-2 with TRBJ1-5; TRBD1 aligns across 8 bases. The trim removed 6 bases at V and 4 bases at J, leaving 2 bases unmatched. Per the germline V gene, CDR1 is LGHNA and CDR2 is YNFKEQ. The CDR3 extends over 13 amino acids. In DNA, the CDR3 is TGTGCCAGCAGTCGACAGGGGAATCAGCCCCAGCATTTT. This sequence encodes CASSRQGNQPQHF.

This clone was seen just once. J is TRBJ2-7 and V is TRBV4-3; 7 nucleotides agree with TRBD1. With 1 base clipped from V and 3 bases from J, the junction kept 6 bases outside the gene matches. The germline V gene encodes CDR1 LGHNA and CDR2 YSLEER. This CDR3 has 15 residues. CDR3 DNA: TGCGCCAGCAGCCAAGCCCGGACAGGAGTCTACGAGCAGTACTTC. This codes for CASSQARTGVYEQYF.

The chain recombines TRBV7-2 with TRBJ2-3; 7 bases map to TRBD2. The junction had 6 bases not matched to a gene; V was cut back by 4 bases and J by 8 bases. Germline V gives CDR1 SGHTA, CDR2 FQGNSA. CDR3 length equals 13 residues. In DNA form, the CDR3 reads TGTGCCAGCAGCTCCCAATGGGAGGGTACGCAGTATTTT. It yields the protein CASSSQWEGTQYF. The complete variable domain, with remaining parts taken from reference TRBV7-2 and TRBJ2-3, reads GAGVSQSPSNKVTEKGKDVELRCDPISGHTALYWYRQSLGQGLEFLIYFQGNSAPDKSGLPSDRFSAERTGGSVSTLTIQRTQQEDSAVYLCASSSQWEGTQYFGPGTRLTVL.

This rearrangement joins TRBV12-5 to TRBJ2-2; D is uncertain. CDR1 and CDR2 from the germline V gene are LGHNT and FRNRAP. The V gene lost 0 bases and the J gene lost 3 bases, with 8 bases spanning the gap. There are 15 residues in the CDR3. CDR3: CASGLVRYDTGELFF. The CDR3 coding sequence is TGTGCTAGTGGTTTGGTACGGTACGACACCGGGGAGCTGTTTTTT. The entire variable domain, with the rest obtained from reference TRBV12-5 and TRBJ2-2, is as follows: DARVTQTPRHKVTEMGQEVTMRCQPILGHNTVFWYRQTMMQGLELLAYFRNRAPLDDSGMPKDRFSAEMPDATLATLKIQPSEPRDSAVYFCASGLVRYDTGELFFGEGSRLTVL.